This entry features one T cell receptor beta chain sequence. This specimen comes from a study of blood T cell repertoires in COVID-19. The data were produced by immunoSEQ multiplex PCR, yet TCRdb's version contains in-frame clones alone and is incomplete. The sample consists of 270,000 or so clones, roughly 89% of them appearing once. CDR1 is SGHRS, CDR2 YFSETQ, per germline. V was clipped by 1 base and J by 3 bases; unmatched bases: 9. The CDR3 is 16 amino acids. The sequenced material came from peripheral blood. The rearrangement links TRBV5-1 to TRBJ2-5, with 7 bases matching TRBD1. This sequence was found in a woman aged 60-70 years with COVID-19, enrolled during active disease. CDR3 DNA sequence: TGCGCCAGCAGCTTGTGGGGTGGACAGGCGGAAGAGACCCAGTACTTC. This codes for CASSLWGGQAEETQYF. The full variable domain, in which reference TRBV5-1 and TRBJ2-5 provide the parts outside the CDR3, is KAGVTQTPRYLIKTRGQQVTLSCSPISGHRSVSWYQQTPGQGLQFLFEYFSETQRNKGNFPGRFSGRQFSNSRSEMNVSTLELGDSALYLCASSLWGGQAEETQYFGPGTRLLVL.